These 25 T cell receptor beta chains were all obtained from the same sample, sequenced in a study of T cell clonotyping in hematopoietic cell transplantation. Documented time point: recipient sample about 28 days before transplant, after cytoreduction. The method was immunoSEQ multiplex PCR; TCRdb's version includes in-frame clones alone and lacks a portion of them. The sample includes about 18,000 clones, 86% of them seen just once. The sequencing here drew on peripheral blood mononuclear cells, taken before stem cell transplant. Every receptor here comes from a man aged 50 or older with acute myeloid leukemia. Some clones in this sample may be carry-over from other donors' samples.

This clone was counted once. CDR3 sequence (DNA): TGCGCCAGCAGCTTTATGGGACTAGCGGGGGTTTACAATGAGCAGTTCTTC. It translates to CASSFMGLAGVYNEQFF. V usage is TRBV5-1 and J usage is TRBJ2-1, with 14 bases aligning to TRBD2. This CDR3 is 17 amino acids long. CDR1 SGHRS and CDR2 YFSETQ come from the germline V gene. V lost 2 bases, J lost 4 bases, and 5 bases stayed unmatched.

The chain uses TRBV4-1 and TRBJ2-7; 8 bases are a match to TRBD1. Germline V gives CDR1 MGHRA, CDR2 YSYEKL. J was trimmed by 4 bases and V by 0 bases; bases with no gene match: 2. The CDR3 extends over 14 amino acids. The CDR3: CASSQDRGLYEQYF. For the CDR3, the DNA is TGCGCCAGCAGCCAAGACAGGGGGCTGTACGAGCAGTACTTC.

V and J are TRBV2 and TRBJ1-5; perhaps TRBD1 as D (6 bases). From germline, CDR1 is SNHLY and CDR2 FYNNEI. This CDR3 contains 14 residues. Trimming left V 6 bases short and J 2 bases short, with 11 bases between. CDR3 amino acids: CASRQGNGNQPQHF. CDR3 in DNA: TGTGCCAGCAGACAGGGAAATGGCAATCAGCCCCAGCATTTT.

The genes are TRBV4-3 and TRBJ1-1; 7 nucleotides align to TRBD1. After removal of 1 base from V and 1 base from J, the junction contained 6 bases not matched to a gene. CDR3 length: 16 residues. Germline V gene data show CDR1 as LGHNA and CDR2 as YSLEER. This chain's CDR3 is CASSQARQGSNTEAFF. CDR3 nucleotides: TGCGCCAGCAGCCAAGCCAGACAGGGATCGAACACTGAAGCTTTCTTT.

The chain couples TRBV7-6 to TRBJ2-2; 10 bases fit TRBD1. Germline lookup yields CDR1 SGHVS and CDR2 FNYEAQ. V lost 5 bases to trimming and J lost 8 bases; unmatched junction nucleotides: 11. There are 16 residues in the CDR3. This chain's CDR3 is CASSLQTGGASGELFF. The CDR3 DNA reads TGTGCCAGCAGCCTTCAGACAGGGGGCGCATCAGGGGAGCTGTTTTTT.

In its sample, this clone was seen a few times. The gene calls are TRBV9 and TRBJ2-3; 9 bases are a match to TRBD2. The length of the CDR3 is 17 residues. V lost 3 bases to trimming and J lost 6 bases; unmatched junction nucleotides: 14. Per germline, CDR1 SGDLS and CDR2 YYNGEE. CDR3 loop: CASSAGAGGVPADTQYF. The DNA of the CDR3 is TGTGCCAGCAGCGCGGGAGCGGGGGGCGTTCCCGCGGATACGCAGTATTTT. The variable domain in full, with the rest retrieved from reference TRBV9 and TRBJ2-3, is DSGVTQTPKHLITATGQRVTLRCSPRSGDLSVYWYQQSLDQGLQFLIQYYNGEERAKGNILERFSAQQFPDLHSELNLSSLELGDSALYFCASSAGAGGVPADTQYFGPGTRLTVL.

The V call is TRBV4-2, the J call TRBJ1-1; 9 bases are a match to TRBD1. This CDR3 contains 12 residues. Losses at the gene ends were 4 bases for V and 7 bases for J; bases not matched to a gene: 1. The germline gives CDR1 LGHNA, CDR2 YNFKEQ. CDR3 residues: CASSRGQGEAFF. The CDR3 DNA reads as TGTGCCAGCAGCCGGGGACAGGGTGAAGCTTTCTTT.

The CDR3 DNA is TGTGCCAGCAGCCTCCCGGAGGGCCAACAGTTCTTC. It yields the protein CASSLPEGQQFF. V is TRBV5-4 and J is TRBJ2-1; maybe TRBD2 (6 bases). V was clipped by 4 bases and J by 13 bases, with 15 bases between them. The germline V gene has CDR1 SGHNT and CDR2 YYREEE (reference sequence). This CDR3 region has 12 residues.

The genes are TRBV7-9 and TRBJ1-4; possible D gene TRBD1, 5 bases. This CDR3 spans 19 amino acids. Germline V gives CDR1 SEHNR, CDR2 FQNEAQ (reference sequence). The germline V and J ends were trimmed by 5 bases and 4 bases, with 26 bases remaining between them. The CDR3 DNA reads as TGTGCCAGCAGCCAGTGGGGGGTGACCGCCAACTGGGGTAATGAAAAACTGTTTTTT. It encodes CASSQWGVTANWGNEKLFF. Combining the CDR3 with reference TRBV7-9 and TRBJ1-4 gives the whole variable domain DTGVSQNPRHKITKRGQNVTFRCDPISEHNRLYWYRQTLGQGPEFLTYFQNEAQLEKSRLLSDRFSAERPKGSFSTLEIQRTEQGDSAMYLCASSQWGVTANWGNEKLFFGSGTQLSVL.

The sample holds one count of this clone. J is TRBJ1-1 and V is TRBV19, with a tentative D call TRBD1 (6 bases). The germline gives CDR1 LNHDA, CDR2 SQIVND (reference sequence). Trimming pared 6 bases from V and 0 bases from J, leaving 14 bases between. CDR3 size: 15 residues. The CDR3 DNA reads as TGTGCCAGTAGACTACAGGGACTGCTGAACACTGAAGCTTTCTTT. This encodes CASRLQGLLNTEAFF.

The genes are TRBV27 and TRBJ2-7, with 7 bases fitting TRBD2. Looked up from germline, CDR1 is MNHEY and CDR2 is SMNVEV (reference sequence). The CDR3 covers 16 residues. J gave up 0 bases and V 5 bases, and 10 bases lay outside the gene matches. DNA of the CDR3: TGTGCCAGCAGTCCATTTATCGGGGGGTACTCCTACGAGCAGTACTTC. Its protein product is CASSPFIGGYSYEQYF.

The chain recombines TRBV6-5 with TRBJ2-7, with a possible D match to TRBD2 (5 bases). CDR1 is MNHEY, CDR2 SVGAGI, per germline. V gave up 0 bases and J gave up 5 bases, with 8 bases separating them. The CDR3 runs to 13 residues. The CDR3 region is CASSYSDGNEQYF. The DNA for the CDR3 is TGTGCCAGCAGTTACTCGGACGGGAACGAGCAGTACTTC.

This clone was seen more than once but under ten times. The V and J genes are TRBV6-6 and TRBJ1-6; D possibly corresponds to TRBD1 (6 bases). CDR1 is MNHNY and CDR2 is SVGAGI in the germline V gene (reference sequence). Trimming took off 2 bases at V and 10 bases at J, with 15 bases between the two ends. The CDR3 has 15 amino acids. The CDR3 coding sequence is TGTGCCAGCAGTTACGAGGGCAGGGGTAGGTCACCCCTCCACTTT. Protein product: CASSYEGRGRSPLHF.

This clone was observed a handful of times. The chain links TRBV4-3 to TRBJ1-6, with no clear D. V lost 5 bases, J lost 6 bases, and 14 bases lay in between. The V gene's germline CDR1 is LGHNA and CDR2 YSLEER. This CDR3 spans 15 amino acids. For the CDR3, the DNA is TGCGCCAGCAGCAAGAAAAACGGAGGTAATTCACCCCTCCACTTT. Translating gives CASSKKNGGNSPLHF.

The chain combines TRBV7-2 with TRBJ1-2, with D uncertain. V gave up 4 bases and J gave up 6 bases, with 12 bases separating them. The CDR3 totals 13 residues. The germline gives CDR1 SGHTA, CDR2 FQGNSA. The CDR3 coding sequence is TGTGCCAGCAGCTCCACTGAGTTAAATGGCTACACCTTC. It specifies CASSSTELNGYTF.

This chain links TRBV19 with TRBJ1-4, with D possibly TRBD1 on 6 matching bases. Trimming shortened V by 7 bases and J by 6 bases, and 15 bases separated the two germline ends. The CDR3 sequence is 14 residues long. Looked up from germline, CDR1 is LNHDA and CDR2 is SQIVND (reference sequence). The CDR3 bases are TGTGCCAGTACCCACGGGGCAGGGGATGAAAAACTGTTTTTT. It specifies CASTHGAGDEKLFF.

The chain is built from TRBV4-3 and TRBJ2-7; D might be TRBD2 (6 bases). Germline V lookup: CDR1 LGHNA, CDR2 YSLEER. The V end was cut by 3 bases, the J end by 0 bases, with 9 bases between. The CDR3 runs to 14 residues. CDR3 loop: CASSQGLTSYEQYF. In DNA form, the CDR3 reads TGCGCCAGCAGCCAGGGACTGACCTCCTACGAGCAGTACTTC.

The rearrangement joins TRBV6-4 to TRBJ1-6; TRBD1 agrees at 10 bases. Losses at the gene ends were 2 bases for V and 1 base for J; bases not matched to a gene: 8. The CDR3 extends over 19 amino acids. Germline V gene sequence: CDR1 MRHNA, CDR2 SNTAGT. This chain's CDR3 is CASSDPSDRGLSYNSPLHF. The CDR3 DNA reads as TGTGCCAGCAGTGACCCCTCTGACAGGGGGCTTTCCTATAATTCACCCCTCCACTTT.

The chain combines TRBV7-7 with TRBJ2-2; a weak D match, TRBD1 (6 bases). The CDR3 runs 16 residues. Trimming stripped 5 bases from V and 6 bases from J, with 19 bases between. In germline, CDR1 is SSHAT, CDR2 FNYEAQ (reference sequence). CDR3 sequence: CASSSAGGRGPGELFF. The DNA for the CDR3 is TGTGCCAGCAGCAGCGCGGGCGGCAGGGGCCCCGGGGAGCTGTTTTTT.

The genes are TRBV6-5 and TRBJ1-2; perhaps TRBD1 as D (5 bases). The CDR3 is made up of 13 amino acids. From germline, CDR1 is MNHEY and CDR2 SVGAGI. The germline V and J ends were trimmed by 5 bases and 8 bases, with 15 bases remaining between them. The CDR3 here is CASSSREAHGYTF. CDR3 bases: TGTGCCAGCAGTAGCAGGGAAGCCCACGGCTACACCTTC.

V gene TRBV18 combines with J gene TRBJ2-7; 8 bases map to TRBD1. CDR1 is KGHSH, CDR2 LQKENI, per germline. The CDR3 is 14 amino acids. V lost 1 base and J lost 2; bases outside the gene matches: 1. The CDR3 sequence is CASSPRDRTYEQYF. The CDR3 bases are TGTGCCAGCTCACCACGGGACAGGACCTACGAGCAGTACTTC.

This chain links TRBV5-1 with TRBJ1-6; no clear D. Trimming took off 4 bases at V and 7 bases at J, with 15 bases between the two ends. The CDR3 runs 15 residues. CDR1 SGHRS and CDR2 YFSETQ come from the germline V gene. The CDR3 reads CASSRGSRGNSPLHF. The DNA for the CDR3 is TGCGCCAGCAGCCGTGGAAGTCGTGGGAATTCACCCCTCCACTTT.

Points on this clone: The sample carries other DNA sequences with the same CDR3. This chain links TRBV4-3 with TRBJ1-4; tentative D call: TRBD1 (5 bases). CDR3 length: 15 residues. Per germline, CDR1 LGHNA and CDR2 YSLEER. The V and J ends lost 0 bases and 3 bases respectively, with 8 bases between them. The CDR3 spells CASSQDRGPNEKLFF. The CDR3 region has the DNA TGCGCCAGCAGCCAAGATCGGGGCCCTAATGAAAAACTGTTTTTT.

This chain links TRBV5-6 with TRBJ2-3, with a tentative D call TRBD1 (6 bases). Germline V gives CDR1 SGHDT, CDR2 YYEEEE. V lost 0 bases and J 1 base, leaving 9 bases between the germline ends. This CDR3 comprises 15 residues. The CDR3 DNA follows: TGTGCCAGCAGCTTGGGCAGGGGTGGCACAGATACGCAGTATTTT. It yields the protein CASSLGRGGTDTQYF.

The chain uses TRBV5-1 and TRBJ1-4; D call uncertain. Trimming stripped 0 bases from V and 6 bases from J, with 0 bases between. Looked up from germline, CDR1 is SGHRS and CDR2 is YFSETQ. The CDR3 contains 11 residues. The CDR3 bases are TGCGCCAGCAGCTTGGATGAAAAACTGTTTTTT. It translates to CASSLDEKLFF. Full variable domain (missing parts from reference TRBV5-1 and TRBJ1-4): KAGVTQTPRYLIKTRGQQVTLSCSPISGHRSVSWYQQTPGQGLQFLFEYFSETQRNKGNFPGRFSGRQFSNSRSEMNVSTLELGDSALYLCASSLDEKLFFGSGTQLSVL.